Following are 11 T cell receptor beta chains from one sample sequenced in a study of T-cell reconstitution after alpha-beta-depleted transplantation in children. The TCRbeta library incorporated unique molecular identifiers. TCRdb reanalysed the PCR reads using MiXCR and keeps one entry per CDR3 protein. Of approximately 190,000 distinct CDR3 sequences listed, 7% to 9% were seen once; the top ten hold 35% to 45%. The specimen was PBMCs, mostly from graft donor cells, collected 360 days after TCRalphabeta/CD19-depleted stem cell transplant. The receptors were sampled from a male patient aged 2-15 years who had a stem cell transplant for acute myeloid leukemia, so the T cells may come from the graft donor.

This clonotype was found a few times. The genes are TRBV5-1 and TRBJ1-6; D uncertain. V dropped 6 bases and J dropped 8 bases, with 27 bases sitting between them. This CDR3 is built from 18 residues. Germline V CDR1 and CDR2: SGHRS, YFSETQ. The CDR3 nucleotides are TGCGCCAGCAAATCCCTTGACCTTTCGTCAGGTTGGGATTCACCCCTCCACTTT. Translating it yields CASKSLDLSSGWDSPLHF.

For the CDR3, the DNA is TGTGCCAGCAGTAGGGGGCGTACTGAAGCTTTCTTT. This translates into CASSRGRTEAFF. The rearrangement uses TRBV6-2 or TRBV6-3 and TRBJ1-1, with TRBD1 matching over 7 bases. Per the germline V gene, CDR1 is MNHEY and CDR2 is SVGEGT. The CDR3 extends over 12 amino acids. V shed 5 bases, J shed 5 bases, and the junction held 2 bases outside the gene matches.

The sample holds a few counts of this clonotype. The chain employs TRBV5-1 and TRBJ2-2; D uncertain. Trimming left V 6 bases short and J 5 bases short, with 11 bases between. The CDR3 contains 13 residues. Per the germline V gene, CDR1 is SGHRS and CDR2 is YFSETQ. The CDR3 is CASTSHGTGELFF. CDR3 sequence (DNA): TGCGCCAGCACGTCCCATGGGACCGGGGAGCTGTTTTTT.

This chain connects TRBV12-3 or TRBV12-4 to TRBJ1-1, with unresolved D. CDR3 length: 13 residues. Trimming shortened V by 6 bases and J by 3 bases, and 11 bases separated the two germline ends. The CDR3 DNA sequence: TGTGCCAGCAGGCCCTGGGGAGACACTGAAGCTTTCTTT. Amino acid sequence: CASRPWGDTEAFF.

This clonotype appeared a few times. The rearrangement uses TRBV2 and TRBJ2-7, with 9 nucleotides matching TRBD1. Germline loops: CDR1 SNHLY, CDR2 FYNNEI. The CDR3 runs to 14 residues. The V gene end was trimmed by 5 bases and the J gene end by 4 bases; junction bases not matched to a gene: 6. CDR3 DNA sequence: TGTGCCAGCAGTCCTACGGGACAGGGATACGAGCAGTACGTC. Protein product: CASSPTGQGYEQYV.

This clonotype was counted at least ten times. The V gene is TRBV27, the J gene TRBJ2-5; D unclear. Germline-derived CDR1 and CDR2 are MNHEY and SMNVEV (reference sequence). The length of the CDR3 is 10 residues. V was clipped by 5 bases and J by 9 bases, with 7 bases between them. CDR3 sequence: CASSGRSQYF. The CDR3 DNA reads as TGTGCCAGCAGTGGCAGGTCCCAGTACTTC.

The table lists this clonotype with many counts. The chain is built from TRBV29-1 and TRBJ2-1; D possibly corresponds to TRBD2 (6 bases). The CDR3 has 15 residues. Germline V lookup: CDR1 SQVTM, CDR2 ANQGSEA. V was clipped by 4 bases and J by 4 bases, with 17 bases between them. The CDR3 loop reads CSVGLTSQRYNEQFF. Here the CDR3 DNA reads TGCAGCGTTGGCCTGACTAGTCAGAGGTACAATGAGCAGTTCTTC.

This clonotype has ten or more counts. V is TRBV5-6 and J is TRBJ2-6; D may match TRBD1 or TRBD2 (6 bases each). The CDR3 contains 16 residues. Germline CDR1 SGHDT, CDR2 YYEEEE. V shed 2 bases and J shed 3 bases, with 12 bases lying between them. The CDR3 sequence: CASSFVGGHGANVLTF. CDR3 bases: TGTGCCAGCAGCTTTGTAGGGGGGCATGGGGCCAACGTCCTGACTTTC.

Ten or more counts support this clonotype. The gene calls are TRBV20-1 and TRBJ2-2, with 8 bases identical to TRBD2. V shed 2 bases and J 7 bases; nucleotides not matched to a gene: 6. CDR3 length: 14 amino acids. The germline CDR1 and CDR2 sequences are DFQATT and SNEGSKA (reference sequence). The CDR3 coding sequence is TGCAGTGCTAGAACAGCGGGAGTGAGCGGGGAGCTGTTTTTT. Its translation: CSARTAGVSGELFF.

This chain connects TRBV4-1 to TRBJ2-2, with 10 positions matching TRBD2. The junction had 13 bases not matched to a gene; V was cut back by 4 bases and J by 8 bases. CDR1 and CDR2 (germline): MGHRA, YSYEKL. This CDR3 is 17 amino acids long. The CDR3 sequence is CASSPRGSGRVAGELFF. The CDR3, as DNA: TGCGCCAGCAGCCCCAGAGGAAGCGGGAGGGTCGCTGGGGAGCTGTTTTTT.

This clonotype was found a few times. V and J are TRBV6-5 and TRBJ1-6; 8 bases match TRBD1. Germline CDR1 is MNHEY and CDR2 is SVGAGI. The CDR3 loop spans 15 amino acids. Losses at the gene ends were 4 bases for V and 8 bases for J; bases not matched to a gene: 7. The CDR3 here is CASSLGQGLDSPLHF. The CDR3 region has the DNA TGTGCCAGCAGTTTAGGACAGGGACTAGATTCACCCCTCCACTTT.